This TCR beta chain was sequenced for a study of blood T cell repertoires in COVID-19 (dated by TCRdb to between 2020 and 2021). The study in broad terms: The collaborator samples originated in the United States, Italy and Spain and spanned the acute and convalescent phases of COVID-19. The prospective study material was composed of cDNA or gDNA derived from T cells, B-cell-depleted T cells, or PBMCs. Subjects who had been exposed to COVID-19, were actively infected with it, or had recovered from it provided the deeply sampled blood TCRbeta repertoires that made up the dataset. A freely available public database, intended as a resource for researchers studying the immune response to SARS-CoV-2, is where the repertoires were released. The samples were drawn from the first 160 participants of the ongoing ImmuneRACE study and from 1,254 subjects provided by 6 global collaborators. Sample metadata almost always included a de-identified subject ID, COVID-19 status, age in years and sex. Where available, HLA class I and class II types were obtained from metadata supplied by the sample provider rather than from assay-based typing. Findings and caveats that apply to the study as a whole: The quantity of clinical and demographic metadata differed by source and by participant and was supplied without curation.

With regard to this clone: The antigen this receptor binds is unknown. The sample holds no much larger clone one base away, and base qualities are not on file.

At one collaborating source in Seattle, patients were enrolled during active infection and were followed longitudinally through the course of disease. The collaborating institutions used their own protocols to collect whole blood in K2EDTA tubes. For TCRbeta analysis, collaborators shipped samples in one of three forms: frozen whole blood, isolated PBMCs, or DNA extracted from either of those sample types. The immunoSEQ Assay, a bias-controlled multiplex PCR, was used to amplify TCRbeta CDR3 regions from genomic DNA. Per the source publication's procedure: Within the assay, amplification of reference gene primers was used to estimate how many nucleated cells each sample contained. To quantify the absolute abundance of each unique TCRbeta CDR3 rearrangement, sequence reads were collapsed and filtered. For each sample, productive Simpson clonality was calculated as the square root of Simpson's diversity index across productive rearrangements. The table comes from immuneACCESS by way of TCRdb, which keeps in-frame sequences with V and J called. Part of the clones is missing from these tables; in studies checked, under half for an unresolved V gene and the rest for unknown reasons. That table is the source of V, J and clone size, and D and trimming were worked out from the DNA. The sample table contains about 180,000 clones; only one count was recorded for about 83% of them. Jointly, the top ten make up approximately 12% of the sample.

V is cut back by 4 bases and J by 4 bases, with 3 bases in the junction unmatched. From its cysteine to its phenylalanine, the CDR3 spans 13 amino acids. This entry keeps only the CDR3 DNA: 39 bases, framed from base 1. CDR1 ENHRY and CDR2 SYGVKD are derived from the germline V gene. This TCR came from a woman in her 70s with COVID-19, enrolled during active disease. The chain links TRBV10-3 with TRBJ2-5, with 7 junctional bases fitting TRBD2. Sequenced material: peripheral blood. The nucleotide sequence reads TGTGCCATCAGTGCCGGGAGGAGAGAGACCCAGTACTTC. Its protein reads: CAISAGRRETQYF.